This T cell receptor (beta chain) was retrieved from a study of blood T cell repertoires in COVID-19. The method was immunoSEQ multiplex PCR; TCRdb's version includes in-frame clones alone and lacks a portion of them. The repertoire consists of some 76,000 clones, with approximately 80% occurring once and the leading ten covering 11%. The J segment lost 2 bases and the V segment lost 0 bases, leaving 16 bases of the junction unmatched. Germline CDR1 and CDR2: SGHVS and FNYEAQ. CDR3 length: 20 amino acids. Sequencing used peripheral blood. The TCR comes from a man aged 50-59 years with acute or convalescent COVID-19. This chain connects TRBV7-6 to TRBJ2-7; 10 positions agree with TRBD2. The CDR3 DNA reads TGTGCCAGCAGCTTAGCGGCCCCCCGGAGCGGGGGGGGTCCTACCTACGAGCAGTACTTC. This codes for CASSLAAPRSGGGPTYEQYF.